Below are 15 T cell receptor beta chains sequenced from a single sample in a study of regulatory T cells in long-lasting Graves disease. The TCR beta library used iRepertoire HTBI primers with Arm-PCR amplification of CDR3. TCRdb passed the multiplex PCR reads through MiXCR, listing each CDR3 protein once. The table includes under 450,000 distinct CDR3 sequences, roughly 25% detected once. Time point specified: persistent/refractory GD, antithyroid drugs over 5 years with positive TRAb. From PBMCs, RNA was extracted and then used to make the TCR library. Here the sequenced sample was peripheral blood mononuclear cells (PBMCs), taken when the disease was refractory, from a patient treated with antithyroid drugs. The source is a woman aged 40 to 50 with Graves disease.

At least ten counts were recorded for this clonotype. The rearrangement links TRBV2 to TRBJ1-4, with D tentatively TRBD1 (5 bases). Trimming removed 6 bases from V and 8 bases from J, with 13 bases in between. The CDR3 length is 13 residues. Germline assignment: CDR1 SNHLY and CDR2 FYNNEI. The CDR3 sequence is CASRLQVEEKLFF. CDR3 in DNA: TGTGCCAGCAGACTACAGGTTGAAGAAAAACTGTTTTTT.

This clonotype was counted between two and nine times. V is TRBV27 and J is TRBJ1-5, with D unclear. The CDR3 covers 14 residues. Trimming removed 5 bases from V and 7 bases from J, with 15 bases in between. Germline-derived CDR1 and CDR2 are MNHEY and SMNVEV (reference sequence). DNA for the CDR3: TGTGCCAGCAGTGCGGAATGGGGTGCCCAGCCCCAGCATTTT. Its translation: CASSAEWGAQPQHF.

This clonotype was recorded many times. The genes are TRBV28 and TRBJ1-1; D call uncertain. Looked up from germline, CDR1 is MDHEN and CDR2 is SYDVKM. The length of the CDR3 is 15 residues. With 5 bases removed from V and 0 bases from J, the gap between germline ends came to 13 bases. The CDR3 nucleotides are TGTGCCAGCAGTCTGTCACCCAGCTTGAACACTGAAGCTTTCTTT. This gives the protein CASSLSPSLNTEAFF. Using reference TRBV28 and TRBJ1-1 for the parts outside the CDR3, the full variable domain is DVKVTQSSRYLVKRTGEKVFLECVQDMDHENMFWYRQDPGLGLRLIYFSYDVKMKEKGDIPEGYSVSREKKERFSLILESASTNQTSMYLCASSLSPSLNTEAFFGQGTRLTVV.

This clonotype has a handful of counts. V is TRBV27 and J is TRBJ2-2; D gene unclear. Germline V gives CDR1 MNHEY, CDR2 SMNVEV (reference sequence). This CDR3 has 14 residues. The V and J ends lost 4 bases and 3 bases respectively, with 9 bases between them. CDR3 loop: CASSSPTYTGELFF. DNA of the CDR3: TGTGCCAGCAGTTCACCGACCTACACCGGGGAGCTGTTTTTT.

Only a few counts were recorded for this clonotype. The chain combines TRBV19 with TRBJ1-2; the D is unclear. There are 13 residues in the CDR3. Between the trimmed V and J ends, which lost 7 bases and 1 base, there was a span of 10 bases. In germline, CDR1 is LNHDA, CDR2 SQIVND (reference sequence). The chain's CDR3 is CASTPWGNYGYTF. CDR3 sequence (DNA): TGTGCCAGTACCCCCTGGGGTAACTATGGCTACACCTTC.

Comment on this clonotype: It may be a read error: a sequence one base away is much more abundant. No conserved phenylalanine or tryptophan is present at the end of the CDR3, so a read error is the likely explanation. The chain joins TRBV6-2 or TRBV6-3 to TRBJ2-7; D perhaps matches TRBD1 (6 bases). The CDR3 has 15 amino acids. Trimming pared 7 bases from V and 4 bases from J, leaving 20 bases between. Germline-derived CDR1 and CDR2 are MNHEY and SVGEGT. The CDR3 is CASNPKVDSHYEQYS. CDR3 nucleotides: TGTGCCAGCAACCCAAAGGTGGACAGCCATTACGAGCAGTACTCC.

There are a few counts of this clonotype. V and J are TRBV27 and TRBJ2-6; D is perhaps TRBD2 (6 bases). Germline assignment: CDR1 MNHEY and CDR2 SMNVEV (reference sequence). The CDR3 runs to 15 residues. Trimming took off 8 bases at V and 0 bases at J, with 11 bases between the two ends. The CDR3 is CASSGESSGANVLTF. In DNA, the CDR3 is TGTGCCAGCTCGGGGGAGAGCTCTGGGGCCAACGTCCTGACTTTC.

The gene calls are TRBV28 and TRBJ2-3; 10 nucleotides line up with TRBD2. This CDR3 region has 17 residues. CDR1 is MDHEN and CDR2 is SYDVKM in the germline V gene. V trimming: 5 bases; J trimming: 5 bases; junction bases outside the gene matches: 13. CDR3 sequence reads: CASSVPRRIAGGDTQYF. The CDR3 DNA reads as TGTGCCAGCAGTGTGCCTCGTCGGATAGCGGGAGGAGATACGCAGTATTTT.

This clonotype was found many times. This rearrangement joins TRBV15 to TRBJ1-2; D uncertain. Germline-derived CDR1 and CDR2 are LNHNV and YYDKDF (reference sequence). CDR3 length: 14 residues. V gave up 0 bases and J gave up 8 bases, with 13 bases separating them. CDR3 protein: CATSRDRAGYGYTF. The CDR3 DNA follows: TGTGCCACCAGCAGAGATCGGGCGGGGTACGGCTACACCTTC.

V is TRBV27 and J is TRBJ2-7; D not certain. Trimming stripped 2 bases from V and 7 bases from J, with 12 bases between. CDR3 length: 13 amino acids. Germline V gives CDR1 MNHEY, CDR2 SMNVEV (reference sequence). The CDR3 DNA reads TGTGCCAGCAGTTTACGGGCGATGGGGGAGCAGTACTTC. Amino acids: CASSLRAMGEQYF.

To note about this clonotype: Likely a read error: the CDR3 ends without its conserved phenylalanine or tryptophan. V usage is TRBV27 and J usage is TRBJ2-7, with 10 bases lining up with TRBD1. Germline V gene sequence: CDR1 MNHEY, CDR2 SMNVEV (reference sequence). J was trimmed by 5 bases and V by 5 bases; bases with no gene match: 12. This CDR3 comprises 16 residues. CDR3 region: CASSPIDRGRSHEQYL. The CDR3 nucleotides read TGTGCCAGCAGTCCCATTGACAGGGGGCGAAGCCACGAGCAGTACCTC.

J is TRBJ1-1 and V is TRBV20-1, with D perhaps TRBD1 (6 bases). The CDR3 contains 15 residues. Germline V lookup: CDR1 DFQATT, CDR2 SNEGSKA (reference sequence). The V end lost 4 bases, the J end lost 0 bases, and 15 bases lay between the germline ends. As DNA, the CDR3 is TGCAGTGCTAAAAGGGGGGCTTTTGTGAACACTGAAGCTTTCTTT. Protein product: CSAKRGAFVNTEAFF.

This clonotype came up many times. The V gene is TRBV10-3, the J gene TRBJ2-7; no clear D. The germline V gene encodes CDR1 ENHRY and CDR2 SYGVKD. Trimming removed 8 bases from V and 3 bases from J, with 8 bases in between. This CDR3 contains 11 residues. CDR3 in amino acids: CAIGWGYEQYF. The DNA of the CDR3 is TGTGCCATCGGTTGGGGCTACGAGCAGTACTTC.

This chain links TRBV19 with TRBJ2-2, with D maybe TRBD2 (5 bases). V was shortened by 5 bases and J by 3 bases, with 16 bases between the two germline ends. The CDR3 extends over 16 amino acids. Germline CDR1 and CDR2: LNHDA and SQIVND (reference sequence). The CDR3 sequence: CASSVFEGSYTGELFF. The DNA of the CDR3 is TGTGCCAGTAGTGTCTTCGAGGGATCCTACACCGGGGAGCTGTTTTTT.

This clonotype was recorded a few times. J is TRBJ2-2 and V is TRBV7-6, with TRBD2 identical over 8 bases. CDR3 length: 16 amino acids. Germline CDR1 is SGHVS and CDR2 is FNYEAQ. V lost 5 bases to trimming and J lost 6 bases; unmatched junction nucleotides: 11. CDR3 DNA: TGTGCCAGCAGCCCACGTCCCGCGGGAGGATCCGGGGAGCTGTTTTTT. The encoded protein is CASSPRPAGGSGELFF.